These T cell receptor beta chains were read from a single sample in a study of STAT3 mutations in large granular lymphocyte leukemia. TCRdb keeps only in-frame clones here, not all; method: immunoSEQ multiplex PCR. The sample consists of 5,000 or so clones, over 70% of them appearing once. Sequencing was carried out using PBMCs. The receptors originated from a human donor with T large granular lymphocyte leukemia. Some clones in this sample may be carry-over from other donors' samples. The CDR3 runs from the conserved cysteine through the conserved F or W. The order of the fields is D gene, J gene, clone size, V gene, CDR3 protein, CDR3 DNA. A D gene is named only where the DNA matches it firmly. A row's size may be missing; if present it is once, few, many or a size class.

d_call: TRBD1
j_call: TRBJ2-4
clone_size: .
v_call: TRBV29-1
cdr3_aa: CSVGGQGADIQYF
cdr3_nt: TGCAGCGTTGGAGGACAGGGGGCGGACATTCAGTACTTC

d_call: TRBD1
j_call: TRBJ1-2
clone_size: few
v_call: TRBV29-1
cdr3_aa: CSVFPGGTDYGYTF
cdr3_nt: TGCAGCGTTTTCCCCGGGGGGACAGACTATGGCTACACCTTC

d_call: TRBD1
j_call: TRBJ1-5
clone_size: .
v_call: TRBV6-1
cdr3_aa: CASRGGEQPQHF
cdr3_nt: TGTGCCAGCAGAGGGGGCGAACAGCCCCAGCATTTT

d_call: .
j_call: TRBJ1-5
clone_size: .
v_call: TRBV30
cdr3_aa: CAWSVTGDPNQPQHF
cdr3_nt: TGTGCCTGGAGTGTTACGGGCGACCCAAATCAGCCCCAGCATTTT

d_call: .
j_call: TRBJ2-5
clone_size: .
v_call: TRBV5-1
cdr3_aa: CASSPRSSGFQETQYF
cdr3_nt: TGCGCCAGCAGCCCCCGCAGTAGCGGTTTCCAAGAGACCCAGTACTTC

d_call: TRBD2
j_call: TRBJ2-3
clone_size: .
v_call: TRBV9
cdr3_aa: CASSVEVGLDLTDTQYF
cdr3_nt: TGTGCCAGCAGCGTAGAGGTAGGACTAGACCTCACAGATACGCAGTATTTT

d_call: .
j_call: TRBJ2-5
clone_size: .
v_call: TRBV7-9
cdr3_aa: CASSSDFQETQYF
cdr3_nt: TGTGCCAGCAGCTCGGACTTTCAAGAGACCCAGTACTTC

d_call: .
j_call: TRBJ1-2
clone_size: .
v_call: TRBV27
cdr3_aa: CATALGRMDGYTF
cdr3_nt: TGTGCCACGGCCTTAGGGAGAATGGATGGCTACACCTTC

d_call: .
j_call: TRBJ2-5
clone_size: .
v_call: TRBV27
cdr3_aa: CASSLGVQETQYF
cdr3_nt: TGTGCCAGCAGTTTAGGGGTGCAAGAGACCCAGTACTTC

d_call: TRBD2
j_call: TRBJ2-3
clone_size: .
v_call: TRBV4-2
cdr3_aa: CASSQDGLAGDTQYF
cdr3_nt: TGTGCCAGCAGCCAAGATGGGCTAGCGGGAGATACGCAGTATTTT

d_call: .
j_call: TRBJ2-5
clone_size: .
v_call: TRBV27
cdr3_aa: CASSQGLPSETQYF
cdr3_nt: TGTGCCAGCAGTCAGGGTCTTCCGTCGGAGACCCAGTACTTC

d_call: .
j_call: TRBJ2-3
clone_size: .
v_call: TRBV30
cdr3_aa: CAWSEGTTDTQYF
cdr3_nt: TGTGCCTGGAGTGAAGGGACCACAGATACGCAGTATTTT

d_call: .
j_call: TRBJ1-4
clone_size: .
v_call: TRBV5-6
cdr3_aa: CASSLRPQVTTNEKLFF
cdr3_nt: TGTGCCAGCAGCTTGAGGCCGCAGGTGACAACTAATGAAAAACTGTTTTTT

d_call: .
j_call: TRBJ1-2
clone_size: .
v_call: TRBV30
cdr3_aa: CAWNLERGFYGYTF
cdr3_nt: TGTGCCTGGAACCTGGAACGGGGATTCTATGGCTACACCTTC

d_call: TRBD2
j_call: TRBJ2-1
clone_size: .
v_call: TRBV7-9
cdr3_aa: CASSLLAGGNNEQFF
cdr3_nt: TGTGCCAGCAGCTTACTAGCGGGGGGAAACAATGAGCAGTTCTTC

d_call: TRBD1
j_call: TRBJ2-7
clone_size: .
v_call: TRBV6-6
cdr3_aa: CASSLAGTGVGEQYF
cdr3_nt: TGTGCCAGCAGTCTCGCCGGGACAGGGGTTGGCGAGCAGTACTTC

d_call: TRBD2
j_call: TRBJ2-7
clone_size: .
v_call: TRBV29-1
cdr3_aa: CSVFSTGTSLSYEQYF
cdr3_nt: TGCAGCGTTTTCTCGACCGGGACTAGCCTCTCCTACGAGCAGTACTTC

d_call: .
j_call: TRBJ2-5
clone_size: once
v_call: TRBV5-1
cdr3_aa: CASSLADRQETQYF
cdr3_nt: TGCGCCAGCAGCTTGGCCGATAGACAAGAGACCCAGTACTTC

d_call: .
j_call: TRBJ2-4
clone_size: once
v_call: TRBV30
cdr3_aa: CAWSRRDLLAKNIQYF
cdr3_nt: TGTGCCTGGAGTAGACGGGACCTACTAGCCAAAAACATTCAGTACTTC

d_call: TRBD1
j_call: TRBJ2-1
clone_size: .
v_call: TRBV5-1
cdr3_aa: CASSLEGRGQNEQFF
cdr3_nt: TGCGCCAGCAGCTTGGAGGGCAGGGGGCAAAATGAGCAGTTCTTC

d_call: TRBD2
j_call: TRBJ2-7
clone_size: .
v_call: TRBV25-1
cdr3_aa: CASSEYGLAGGGEQYF
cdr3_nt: TGTGCCAGCAGTGAATATGGGTTAGCGGGAGGAGGGGAGCAGTACTTC

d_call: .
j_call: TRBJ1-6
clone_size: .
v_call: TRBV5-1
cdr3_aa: CASSSVRGAGSPLHF
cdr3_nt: TGCGCCAGCAGCTCTGTCAGAGGGGCAGGATCACCCCTCCACTTT

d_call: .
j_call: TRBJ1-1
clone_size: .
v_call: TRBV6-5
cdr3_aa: CASSYSEGGYTEAFF
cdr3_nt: TGTGCCAGCAGTTACTCGGAAGGGGGGTACACTGAAGCTTTCTTT

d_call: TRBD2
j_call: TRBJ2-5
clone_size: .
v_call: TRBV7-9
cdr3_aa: CASSLRSGTSGQETQYF
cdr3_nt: TGTGCCAGCAGCCTCCGGTCCGGGACTAGCGGACAAGAGACCCAGTACTTC

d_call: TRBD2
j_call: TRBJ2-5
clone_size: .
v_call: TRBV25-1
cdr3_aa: CASSSAGQETQYF
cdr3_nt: TGTGCCAGCAGTTCAGCGGGGCAAGAGACCCAGTACTTC

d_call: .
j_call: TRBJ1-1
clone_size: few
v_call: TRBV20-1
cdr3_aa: CSAILGKAFF
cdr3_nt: TGCAGTGCTATTTTAGGGAAAGCTTTCTTT

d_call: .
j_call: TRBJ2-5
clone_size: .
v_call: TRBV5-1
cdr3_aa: CASSLAARRLGGETQYF
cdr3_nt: TGCGCCAGCAGCTTGGCCGCACGCCGGCTGGGCGGAGAGACCCAGTACTTC

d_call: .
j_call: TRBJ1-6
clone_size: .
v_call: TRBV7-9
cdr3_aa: CASSLHTGGNSPLHF
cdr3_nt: TGTGCCAGCAGCTTACACACAGGTGGTAATTCACCCCTCCACTTT

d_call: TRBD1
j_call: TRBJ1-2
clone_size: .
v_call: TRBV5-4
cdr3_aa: CASSYLQGPSGGYTF
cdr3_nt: TGTGCCAGCAGCTACCTACAGGGGCCCTCGGGAGGCTACACCTTC

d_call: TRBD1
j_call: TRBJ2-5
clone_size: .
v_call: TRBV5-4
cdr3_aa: CASRQGQGAGETQYF
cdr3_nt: TGTGCCAGCAGACAAGGACAGGGGGCCGGGGAGACCCAGTACTTC

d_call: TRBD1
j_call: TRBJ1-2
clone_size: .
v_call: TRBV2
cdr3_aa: CASSIDRVLGYTF
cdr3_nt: TGTGCCAGCAGTATCGACAGGGTCCTTGGCTACACCTTC

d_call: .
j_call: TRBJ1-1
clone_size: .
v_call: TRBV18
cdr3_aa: CASSLRQNTEAFF
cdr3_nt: TGTGCCAGCTCACTCCGACAGAACACTGAAGCTTTCTTT

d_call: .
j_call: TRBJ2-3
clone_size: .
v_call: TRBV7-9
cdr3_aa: CASRGMIADTQYF
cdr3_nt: TGTGCCAGCAGGGGGATGATCGCAGATACGCAGTATTTT

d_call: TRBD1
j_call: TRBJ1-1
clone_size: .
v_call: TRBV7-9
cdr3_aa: CASSPDRGVRNTEAFF
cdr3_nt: TGTGCCAGCAGTCCCGACAGGGGGGTTAGGAACACTGAAGCTTTCTTT

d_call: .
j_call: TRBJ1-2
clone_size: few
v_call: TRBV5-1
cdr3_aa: CASSGQGGYGYTF
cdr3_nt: TGCGCCAGCAGCGGTCAGGGTGGCTATGGCTACACCTTC

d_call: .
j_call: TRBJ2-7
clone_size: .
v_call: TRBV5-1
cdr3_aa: CASSLGWGGYANEQYF
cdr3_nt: TGCGCCAGCAGCTTGGGGTGGGGCGGCTATGCCAACGAGCAGTACTTC

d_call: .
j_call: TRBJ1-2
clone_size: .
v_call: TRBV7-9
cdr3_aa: CASSLDRDSSYGYTF
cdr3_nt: TGTGCCAGCAGCTTAGACAGGGATTCTTCCTATGGCTACACCTTC

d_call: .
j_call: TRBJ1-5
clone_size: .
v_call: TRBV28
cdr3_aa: CASSPSLDQPQHF
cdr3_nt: TGTGCCAGCAGTCCCAGTCTAGATCAGCCCCAGCATTTT

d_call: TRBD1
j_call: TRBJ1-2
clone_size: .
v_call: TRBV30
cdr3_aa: CAWDPGTGLNYGYTF
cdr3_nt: TGTGCCTGGGATCCCGGGACAGGACTTAACTATGGCTACACCTTC